A selection of T cell receptor beta chains follows, all from one sample in a study of cytomegalovirus exposure and HLA in healthy donors. Profiling relied on immunoSEQ multiplex PCR, and the TCRdb table lists in-frame clones only, not all of them. The sample consists of about 200,000 clones, roughly 77% of them appearing once. The sequencing sample was made of PBMCs. Every receptor here comes from a male donor in good health and CMV-seropositive. Each CDR3 is given with its conserved first and last residue. Fields, in order: CDR3 length, clone size, J gene, V gene, D gene, CDR3 protein, CDR3 DNA. A D gene is named only where the DNA matches it firmly. Only part of the rows carry a size: once, few, many, or a class if the clone is expanded.

>15|.|TRBJ1-4|TRBV6-6|.
CASSYVGGNQEKLFF
TGTGCCAGCAGCTACGTTGGGGGGAATCAGGAAAAACTGTTTTTT
>15|.|TRBJ2-1|TRBV19|TRBD1
CASSSPGQAFGEQFF
TGTGCCAGTAGTAGTCCGGGACAGGCCTTTGGTGAGCAGTTCTTC
>17|.|TRBJ2-1|TRBV12-5|TRBD2
CASGFLPTSGTHNEQFF
TGTGCTAGTGGTTTCCTCCCGACTAGCGGGACACACAATGAGCAGTTCTTC
>18|.|TRBJ2-1|TRBV7-9|.
CASSQDAGGTYSYNEQFF
TGTGCCAGCAGCCAAGATGCCGGGGGGACATACTCCTACAATGAGCAGTTCTTC
>14|.|TRBJ1-1|TRBV6-6|TRBD1
CASRLDRVDTEAFF
TGTGCCAGCAGGCTAGACAGGGTGGACACTGAAGCTTTCTTT
>15|.|TRBJ2-7|TRBV5-5|TRBD1
CASSPPGQGVYEQYF
TGTGCCAGCAGCCCACCGGGACAGGGGGTATACGAGCAGTACTTC
>15|.|TRBJ2-1|TRBV4-2|.
CASTLGGEGLDEQFF
TGTGCCAGCACCCTAGGGGGGGAGGGCCTCGATGAGCAGTTCTTC
>18|.|TRBJ2-7|TRBV7-9|.
CASSSTTSPRHISYEQYF
TGTGCCAGCAGCTCGACCACTAGCCCTCGCCACATCTCCTACGAGCAGTACTTC
>15|.|TRBJ2-1|TRBV5-6|TRBD1
CASSRGQGRYNEQFF
TGTGCCAGCAGCAGGGGACAGGGGAGATACAATGAGCAGTTCTTC
>13|.|TRBJ2-7|TRBV11-1|TRBD1
CASSLGQDYEQYF
TGTGCCAGCAGCCTGGGACAGGACTACGAGCAGTACTTC
>17|.|TRBJ2-1|TRBV5-6|TRBD2
CASSFMVSGTNYNEQFF
TGTGCCAGCAGCTTTATGGTGTCCGGGACTAATTACAATGAGCAGTTCTTC
>13|.|TRBJ2-5|TRBV6-5|TRBD2
CASSSASGETQYF
TGTGCCAGCAGTTCGGCTAGCGGTGAGACCCAGTACTTC
>14|.|TRBJ1-2|TRBV14|.
CASSRPGVRYGYTF
TGTGCCAGCAGCCGACCAGGGGTAAGGTATGGCTACACCTTC
>14|.|TRBJ2-7|TRBV5-8|TRBD2
CASSLSGTTYEQYF
TGTGCCAGCAGCTTAAGCGGGACTACCTACGAGCAGTACTTC
>14|.|TRBJ2-7|TRBV11-3|TRBD1
CASSFDRVSHEQYF
TGTGCCAGCAGCTTCGACAGGGTCTCGCACGAGCAGTACTTC
>14|.|TRBJ2-7|TRBV7-9|.
CASSQGQGTYEQYF
TGTGCCAGCAGCCAGGGACAAGGGACCTACGAGCAGTACTTC
>16|.|TRBJ2-7|TRBV15|.
CATSRDRGTPTYEQYF
TGTGCCACCAGCAGAGATCGTGGCACCCCCACCTACGAGCAGTACTTC
>12|few|TRBJ1-2|TRBV10-3|.
CAISESRGGYTF
TGTGCCATCAGTGAATCCCGCGGGGGCTACACCTTC
>13|.|TRBJ2-5|TRBV5-4|TRBD1
CASRVTGQETQYF
TGTGCCAGCAGAGTGACAGGGCAAGAGACCCAGTACTTC
>15|.|TRBJ1-1|TRBV7-9|.
CASSRPWVRATEAFF
TGTGCCAGCAGCAGACCCTGGGTCAGGGCCACTGAAGCTTTCTTT
>15|.|TRBJ1-2|TRBV18|.
CASSPKGTQNSGYTF
TGTGCCAGCTCACCAAAAGGTACACAGAACAGTGGCTACACCTTC
>17|.|TRBJ2-3|TRBV10-3|TRBD2
CAISDFVVAGGTDTQYF
TGTGCCATCAGTGACTTCGTGGTAGCGGGGGGCACAGATACGCAGTATTTT
>17|.|TRBJ2-2|TRBV6-4|.
CASSDNPASAHTGELFF
TGTGCCAGCAGTGATAACCCCGCTAGCGCTCACACCGGGGAGCTGTTTTTT
>14|.|TRBJ1-1|TRBV2|.
CASSEQGSPTEAFF
TGTGCCAGCAGTGAACAGGGGTCCCCCACTGAAGCTTTCTTT
>14|.|TRBJ1-5|TRBV19|.
CASSLRGINQPQHF
TGTGCCAGTAGTTTACGGGGAATCAATCAGCCCCAGCATTTT
>12|.|TRBJ2-5|TRBV29-1|.
CSVFPGDKAQYF
TGCAGCGTTTTCCCCGGGGACAAGGCCCAGTACTTC
>15|.|TRBJ2-6|TRBV15|TRBD1
CATSAGGSGANVLTF
TGTGCCACCAGTGCAGGGGGCTCTGGGGCCAACGTCCTGACTTTC
>18|few|TRBJ2-3|TRBV2|TRBD2
CASRGTSGAPTHRDTQYF
TGTGCCAGCAGGGGGACTAGCGGGGCCCCCACACACAGAGATACGCAGTATTTT
>18|.|TRBJ1-2|TRBV4-3|TRBD1
CASSPEITGGAGTYGYTF
TGCGCCAGCAGCCCCGAGATCACAGGGGGCGCTGGAACCTATGGCTACACCTTC
>13|.|TRBJ2-1|TRBV7-3|TRBD2
CASSPGLVNEQFF
TGTGCCAGCAGCCCGGGACTAGTCAATGAGCAGTTCTTC
>15|.|TRBJ2-7|TRBV7-2|.
CASSLAAESAYEQYF
TGTGCCAGCAGCTTAGCAGCGGAATCGGCCTACGAGCAGTACTTC
>12|.|TRBJ2-7|TRBV27|TRBD2
CASSHLADEQYF
TGTGCCAGCAGCCATCTAGCGGACGAGCAGTACTTC
>16|few|TRBJ2-5|TRBV15|TRBD1
CATSRLDGTAQETQYF
TGTGCCACCAGCAGATTAGACGGGACAGCCCAAGAGACCCAGTACTTC
>12|.|TRBJ2-7|TRBV30|.
CAWSVHGDEQYF
TGTGCCTGGAGTGTACACGGGGACGAGCAGTACTTC
>18|.|TRBJ1-2|TRBV11-3|TRBD1
CASSFENMGTANYYGYTF
TGTGCCAGCAGCTTTGAGAACATGGGGACAGCTAATTACTATGGCTACACCTTC
>16|.|TRBJ2-7|TRBV6-1|TRBD1
CASSGGQALLIYEQYF
TGTGCCAGCAGTGGCGGACAGGCCCTCCTCATCTACGAGCAGTACTTC
>15|.|TRBJ1-5|TRBV5-3|.
CARSSGTQGNQPQHF
TGTGCCAGAAGCTCTGGAACCCAGGGGAATCAGCCCCAGCATTTT
>16|.|TRBJ2-1|TRBV7-2|TRBD2
CASSLAAGVLGNEQFF
TGTGCCAGCAGCTTAGCCGCGGGAGTTTTGGGGAATGAGCAGTTCTTC
>14|.|TRBJ1-1|TRBV7-9|TRBD1
CASSRQGAYTEAFF
TGTGCCAGCAGCCGACAGGGGGCCTACACTGAAGCTTTCTTT
>14|few|TRBJ2-1|TRBV2|.
CASRAELQAGEQFF
TGTGCCAGCAGGGCAGAGCTTCAAGCGGGTGAGCAGTTCTTC
>15|.|TRBJ1-1|TRBV5-1|.
CASSSLTGLNTEAFF
TGCGCCAGCAGCTCACTCACTGGGCTGAACACTGAAGCTTTCTTT
>13|.|TRBJ2-2|TRBV12-5|.
CASGLGSGGELFF
TGTGCTAGTGGTTTGGGTAGTGGTGGGGAGCTGTTTTTT
>18|.|TRBJ2-2|TRBV7-3|TRBD2
CASSSSTGLAENTGELFF
TGTGCCAGCAGCTCCTCAACGGGACTAGCGGAGAACACCGGGGAGCTGTTTTTT
>16|.|TRBJ1-2|TRBV7-2|.
CASSLDGGRGGFGYTF
TGTGCCAGCAGCTTAGATGGGGGACGGGGGGGATTTGGCTACACCTTC
>15|.|TRBJ2-2|TRBV14|.
CASSRTVGATGELFF
TGTGCCAGCAGCCGGACGGTGGGGGCCACCGGGGAGCTGTTTTTT
>15|.|TRBJ1-1|TRBV6-6|.
CASSYDRGAVTEAFF
TGTGCCAGCAGTTACGATCGGGGGGCGGTCACTGAAGCTTTCTTT